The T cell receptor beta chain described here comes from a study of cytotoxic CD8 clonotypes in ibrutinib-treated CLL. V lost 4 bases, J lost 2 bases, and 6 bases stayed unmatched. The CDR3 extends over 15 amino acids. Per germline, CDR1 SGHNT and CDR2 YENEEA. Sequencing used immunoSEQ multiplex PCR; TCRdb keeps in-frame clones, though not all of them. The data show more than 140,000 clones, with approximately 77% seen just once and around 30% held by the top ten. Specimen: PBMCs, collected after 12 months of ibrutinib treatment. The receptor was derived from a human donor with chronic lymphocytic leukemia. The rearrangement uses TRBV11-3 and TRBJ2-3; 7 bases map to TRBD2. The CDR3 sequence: CASSSLGGVTDTQYF. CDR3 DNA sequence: TGTGCCAGCAGCTCTCTTGGGGGGGTCACAGATACGCAGTATTTT.